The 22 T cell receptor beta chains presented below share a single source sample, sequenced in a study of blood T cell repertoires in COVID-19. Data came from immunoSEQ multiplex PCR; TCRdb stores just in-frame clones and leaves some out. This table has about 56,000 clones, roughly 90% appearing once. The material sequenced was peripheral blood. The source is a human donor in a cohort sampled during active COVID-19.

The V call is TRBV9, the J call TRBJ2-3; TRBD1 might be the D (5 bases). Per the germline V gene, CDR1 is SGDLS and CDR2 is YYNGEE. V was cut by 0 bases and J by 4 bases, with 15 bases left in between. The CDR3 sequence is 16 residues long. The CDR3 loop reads CASSVDVPGRADTQYF. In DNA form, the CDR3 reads TGTGCCAGCAGCGTAGATGTTCCAGGCAGGGCAGATACGCAGTATTTT. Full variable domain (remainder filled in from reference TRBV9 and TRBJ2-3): DSGVTQTPKHLITATGQRVTLRCSPRSGDLSVYWYQQSLDQGLQFLIQYYNGEERAKGNILERFSAQQFPDLHSELNLSSLELGDSALYFCASSVDVPGRADTQYFGPGTRLTVL.

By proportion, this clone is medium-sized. The CDR3 region is CAERTANTEAFF. Written as DNA, the CDR3 is TGCGCCGAAAGGACAGCTAACACTGAAGCTTTCTTT. The chain recombines TRBV4-3 with TRBJ1-1; possibly TRBD1 for D (6 bases). Deletions cut 11 bases from V and 2 bases from J, with 12 bases between. The CDR3 is 12 amino acids. The germline V gene encodes CDR1 LGHNA and CDR2 YSLEER.

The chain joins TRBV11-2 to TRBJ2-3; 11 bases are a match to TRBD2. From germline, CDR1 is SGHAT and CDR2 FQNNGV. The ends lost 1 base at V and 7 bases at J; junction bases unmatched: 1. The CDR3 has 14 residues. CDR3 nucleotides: TGTGCCAGCAGCTTAGGACTAGCGGGGTATACGCAGTATTTT. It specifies CASSLGLAGYTQYF. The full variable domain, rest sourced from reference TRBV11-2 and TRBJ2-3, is EAGVAQSPRYKIIEKRQSVAFWCNPISGHATLYWYQQILGQGPKLLIQFQNNGVVDDSQLPKDRFSAERLKGVDSTLKIQPAKLEDSAVYLCASSLGLAGYTQYFGPGTRLTVL.

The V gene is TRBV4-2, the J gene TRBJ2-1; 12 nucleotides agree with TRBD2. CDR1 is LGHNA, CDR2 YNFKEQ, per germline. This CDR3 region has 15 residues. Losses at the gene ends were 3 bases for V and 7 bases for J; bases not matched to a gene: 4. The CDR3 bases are TGTGCCAGCAGCCATCTAGCGGGGGGGCAAAATGAGCAGTTCTTC. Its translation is CASSHLAGGQNEQFF.

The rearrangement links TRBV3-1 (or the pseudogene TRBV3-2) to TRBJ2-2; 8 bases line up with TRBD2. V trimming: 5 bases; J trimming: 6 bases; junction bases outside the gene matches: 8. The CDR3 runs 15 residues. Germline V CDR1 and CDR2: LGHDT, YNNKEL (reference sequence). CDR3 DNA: TGTGCCAGCAGCGCTGAAGCGGGGGCGCCCGGGGAGCTGTTTTTT. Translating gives CASSAEAGAPGELFF.

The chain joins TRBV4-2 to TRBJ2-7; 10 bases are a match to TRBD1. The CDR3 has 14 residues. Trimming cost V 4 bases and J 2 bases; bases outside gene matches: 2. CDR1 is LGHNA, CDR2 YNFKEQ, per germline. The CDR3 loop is CASSPGQGAYEQYF. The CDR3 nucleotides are TGTGCCAGCAGCCCAGGACAGGGGGCCTACGAGCAGTACTTC.

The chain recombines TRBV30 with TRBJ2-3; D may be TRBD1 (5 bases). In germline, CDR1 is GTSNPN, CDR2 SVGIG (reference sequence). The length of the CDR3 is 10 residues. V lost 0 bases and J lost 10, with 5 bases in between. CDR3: CAWSVQAQYF. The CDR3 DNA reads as TGTGCCTGGAGTGTACAGGCGCAGTATTTT.

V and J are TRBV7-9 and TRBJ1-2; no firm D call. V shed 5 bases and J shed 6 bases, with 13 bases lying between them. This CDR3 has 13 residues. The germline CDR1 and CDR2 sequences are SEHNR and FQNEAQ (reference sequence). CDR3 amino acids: CASSATTLHGYTF. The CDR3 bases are TGTGCCAGCAGCGCAACGACTCTACATGGCTACACCTTC.

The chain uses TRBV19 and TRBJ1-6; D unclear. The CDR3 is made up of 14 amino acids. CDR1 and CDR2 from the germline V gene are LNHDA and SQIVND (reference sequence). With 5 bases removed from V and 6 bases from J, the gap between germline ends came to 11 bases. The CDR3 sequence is CASSLGLPNSPLHF. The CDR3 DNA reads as TGTGCCAGTAGTCTGGGCCTACCTAATTCACCCCTCCACTTT.

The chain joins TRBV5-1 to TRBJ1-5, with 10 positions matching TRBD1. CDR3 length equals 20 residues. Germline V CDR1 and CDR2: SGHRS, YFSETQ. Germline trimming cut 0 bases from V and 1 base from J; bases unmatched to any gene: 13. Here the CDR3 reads CASSLAIRTGGMESNQPQHF. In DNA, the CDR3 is TGCGCCAGCAGCTTGGCCATCCGGACAGGGGGAATGGAGAGCAATCAGCCCCAGCATTTT.

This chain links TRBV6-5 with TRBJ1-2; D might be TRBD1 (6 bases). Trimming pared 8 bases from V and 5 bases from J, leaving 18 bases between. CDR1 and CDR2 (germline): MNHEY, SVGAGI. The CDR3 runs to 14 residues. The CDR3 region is CASGRGYEEYGYTF. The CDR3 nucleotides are TGTGCCAGCGGTAGGGGGTACGAGGAATATGGCTACACCTTC.

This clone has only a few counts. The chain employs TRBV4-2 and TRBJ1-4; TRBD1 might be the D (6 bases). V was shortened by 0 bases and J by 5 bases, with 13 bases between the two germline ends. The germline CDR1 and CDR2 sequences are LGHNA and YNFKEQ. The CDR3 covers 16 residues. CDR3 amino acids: CASSQDRRGGNEKLFF. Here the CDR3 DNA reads TGTGCCAGCAGCCAAGACCGTCGAGGGGGAAATGAAAAACTGTTTTTT.

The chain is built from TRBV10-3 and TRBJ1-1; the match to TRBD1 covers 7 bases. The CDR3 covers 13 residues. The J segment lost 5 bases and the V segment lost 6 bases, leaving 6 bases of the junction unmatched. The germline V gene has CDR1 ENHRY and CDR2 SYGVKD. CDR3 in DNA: TGTGCCATCAGCCGGTTACAGGGGACTGAAGCTTTCTTT. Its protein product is CAISRLQGTEAFF.

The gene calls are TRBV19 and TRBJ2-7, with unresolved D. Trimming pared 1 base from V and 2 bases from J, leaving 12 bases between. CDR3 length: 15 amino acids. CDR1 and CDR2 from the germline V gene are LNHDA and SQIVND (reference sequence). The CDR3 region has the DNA TGTGCCAGTAGTATAGGAGGCGGCGGCCCCTACGAGCAGTACTTC. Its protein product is CASSIGGGGPYEQYF.

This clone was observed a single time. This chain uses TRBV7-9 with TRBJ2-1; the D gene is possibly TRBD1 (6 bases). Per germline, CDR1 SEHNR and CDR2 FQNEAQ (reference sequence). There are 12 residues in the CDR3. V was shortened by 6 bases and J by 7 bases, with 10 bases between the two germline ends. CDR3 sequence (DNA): TGTGCCAGCAGACGACAGGTTAATGAGCAGTTCTTC. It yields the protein CASRRQVNEQFF.

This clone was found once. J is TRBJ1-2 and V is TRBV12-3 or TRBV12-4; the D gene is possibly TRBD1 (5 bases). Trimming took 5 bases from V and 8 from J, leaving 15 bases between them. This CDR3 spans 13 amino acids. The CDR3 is CASSPRGRVGYTF. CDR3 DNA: TGTGCCAGCAGTCCGCGAGGCAGGGTAGGCTACACCTTC.

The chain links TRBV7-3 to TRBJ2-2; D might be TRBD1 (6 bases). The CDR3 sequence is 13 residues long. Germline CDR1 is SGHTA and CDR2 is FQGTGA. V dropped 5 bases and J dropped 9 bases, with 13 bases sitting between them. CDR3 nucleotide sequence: TGTGCCAGCAGCGGGGGCCCTGCCCGGGAGCTGTTTTTT. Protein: CASSGGPARELFF.

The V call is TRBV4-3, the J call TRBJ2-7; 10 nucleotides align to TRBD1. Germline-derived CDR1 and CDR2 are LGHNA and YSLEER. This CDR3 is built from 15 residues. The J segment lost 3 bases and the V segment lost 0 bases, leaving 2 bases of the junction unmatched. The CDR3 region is CASSQEGQGIYEQYF. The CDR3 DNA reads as TGCGCCAGCAGCCAAGAGGGACAGGGGATCTACGAGCAGTACTTC.

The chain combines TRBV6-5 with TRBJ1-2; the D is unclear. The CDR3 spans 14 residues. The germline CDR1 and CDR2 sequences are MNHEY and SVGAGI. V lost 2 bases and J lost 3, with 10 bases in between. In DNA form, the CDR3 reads TGTGCCAGCAGTTACGGATTCGAGGACTATGGCTACACCTTC. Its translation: CASSYGFEDYGYTF.

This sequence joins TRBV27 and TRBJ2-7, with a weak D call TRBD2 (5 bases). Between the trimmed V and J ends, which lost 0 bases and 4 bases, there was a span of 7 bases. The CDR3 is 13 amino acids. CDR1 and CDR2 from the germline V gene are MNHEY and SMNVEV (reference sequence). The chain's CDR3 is CASSLSGRYEQYF. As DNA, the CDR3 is TGTGCCAGCAGTTTATCAGGGAGATACGAGCAGTACTTC.

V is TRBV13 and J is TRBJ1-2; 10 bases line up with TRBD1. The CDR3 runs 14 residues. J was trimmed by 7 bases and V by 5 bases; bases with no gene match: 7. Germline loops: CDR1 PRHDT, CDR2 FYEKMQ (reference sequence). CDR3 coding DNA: TGTGCCAGCAGCGATCGGGACAGGGGAAGTGGCTACACCTTC. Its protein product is CASSDRDRGSGYTF. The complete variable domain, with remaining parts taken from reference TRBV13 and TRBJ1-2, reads AAGVIQSPRHLIKEKRETATLKCYPIPRHDTVYWYQQGPGQDPQFLISFYEKMQSDKGSIPDRFSAQQFSDYHSELNMSSLELGDSALYFCASSDRDRGSGYTFGSGTRLTVV.

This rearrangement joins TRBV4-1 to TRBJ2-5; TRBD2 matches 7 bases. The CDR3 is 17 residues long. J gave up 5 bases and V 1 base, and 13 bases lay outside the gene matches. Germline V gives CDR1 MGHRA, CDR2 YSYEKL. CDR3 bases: TGCGCCAGCAGCCAAGCACCCACGTGGGGGGGGAAGGAGACCCAGTACTTC. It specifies CASSQAPTWGGKETQYF.